The 31 T cell receptor beta chains below come from one sample, sequenced in a study of blood T cell repertoires in COVID-19. TCRdb keeps only in-frame clones here, not all; method: immunoSEQ multiplex PCR. The sample records 350,000 or so clones, about 86% being singletons. Source material: peripheral blood. These receptor sequences come from a man aged 25 to 40 with active or convalescent COVID-19.

This sequence joins TRBV5-4 and TRBJ2-2, with 10 bases aligning to TRBD1. V dropped 4 bases and J dropped 6; count of bases not matched to a gene: 9. The CDR3 is 16 amino acids. Germline CDR1 SGHNT, CDR2 YYREEE (reference sequence). The CDR3, as DNA: TGTGCCAGCAGCGTCGTGGGACAGGGGTCAGCCGGGGAGCTGTTTTTT. Its translation: CASSVVGQGSAGELFF.

The chain recombines TRBV4-1 with TRBJ2-5; 7 bases align to TRBD1. The length of the CDR3 is 15 residues. With 8 bases clipped from V and 4 bases from J, the junction kept 13 bases outside the gene matches. The germline CDR1 and CDR2 sequences are MGHRA and YSYEKL. CDR3 amino acids: CASRSIRGTRETQYF. The CDR3 DNA reads TGCGCCAGCCGTTCCATCAGGGGGACCCGAGAGACCCAGTACTTC.

The V and J genes are TRBV3-1 (or the pseudogene TRBV3-2) and TRBJ2-1, with 9 bases fitting TRBD2. Germline trimming cut 0 bases from V and 8 bases from J; bases unmatched to any gene: 14. Germline V gives CDR1 LGHDT, CDR2 YNNKEL (reference sequence). The CDR3 totals 18 residues. The CDR3 is CASSQDCGSGGREDEQFF. The CDR3 DNA follows: TGTGCCAGCAGCCAAGATTGTGGTAGCGGGGGAAGGGAGGATGAGCAGTTCTTC.

This clone has a single count. This chain connects TRBV27 to TRBJ2-5; 10 nucleotides agree with TRBD2. Germline values: CDR1 MNHEY, CDR2 SMNVEV (reference sequence). There are 14 residues in the CDR3. V trimming: 0 bases; J trimming: 5 bases; junction bases outside the gene matches: 0. The CDR3, as DNA: TGTGCCAGCAGTTTATCGACTAGCGGGGAGACCCAGTACTTC. Its protein is CASSLSTSGETQYF.

The rearrangement links TRBV5-5 to TRBJ1-4; 8 nucleotides line up with TRBD1. V lost 6 bases and J lost 8; bases outside the gene matches: 12. Germline CDR1 reads SGHKS; CDR2 reads YYEKEE (reference sequence). This CDR3 contains 15 residues. The CDR3 bases are TGTGCCAGCACCTGGGCAGGGGGCGAAAGAGAAAAACTGTTTTTT. Translating gives CASTWAGGEREKLFF.

The rearrangement uses TRBV6-7 and TRBJ1-4; D uncertain. TRBV6-7 is reported as an ORF; its role is uncertain. V was shortened by 9 bases and J by 10 bases, with 18 bases between the two germline ends. This CDR3 region has 13 residues. CDR3 in DNA: TGTGCCAGGCCCCCCCCCGGTTCGGGAAAACTGTTTTTT. As protein: CARPPPGSGKLFF.

CDR3 nucleotide sequence: TGTGCCAGCAGTTTAGGACTAGGGTATAATTCACCCCTCCACTTT. Translation gives CASSLGLGYNSPLHF. This chain links TRBV28 with TRBJ1-6; D not resolved. The germline CDR1 and CDR2 sequences are MDHEN and SYDVKM. CDR3 length equals 15 residues. V shed 2 bases and J shed 4 bases, with 9 bases lying between them.

This clone was detected once. The chain couples TRBV10-3 to TRBJ1-1; D unclear. The germline V gene has CDR1 ENHRY and CDR2 SYGVKD. The V end was cut by 9 bases, the J end by 1 base, with 15 bases between. The CDR3 covers 14 residues. The CDR3 region has the DNA TGTGCCATTCGGGAAAGAGATGGGAACACTGAAGCTTTCTTT. It is translated as CAIRERDGNTEAFF.

This chain links TRBV4-2 with TRBJ2-1, with TRBD2 matching over 12 bases. J gave up 3 bases and V 0 bases, and 6 bases lay outside the gene matches. The V gene's germline CDR1 is LGHNA and CDR2 YNFKEQ. This CDR3 has 18 residues. CDR3 sequence (DNA): TGTGCCAGCAGCCAAGATACCCTAGCGGGGGGGCTCTACAATGAGCAGTTCTTC. Amino acids: CASSQDTLAGGLYNEQFF.

This chain joins TRBV14 and TRBJ1-3; D may be TRBD1 (5 bases). V was clipped by 4 bases and J by 7 bases, with 11 bases between them. This CDR3 comprises 13 residues. The germline V gene encodes CDR1 SGHDN and CDR2 FVKESK. This chain's CDR3 is CASSPRVENTIYF. The CDR3 DNA follows: TGTGCCAGCAGCCCCAGGGTTGAGAACACCATATATTTT.

The genes are TRBV7-2 and TRBJ2-4; 11 nucleotides agree with TRBD2. Looked up from germline, CDR1 is SGHTA and CDR2 is FQGNSA. The CDR3 has 16 amino acids. V shed 5 bases, J shed 0 bases, and the junction held 3 bases outside the gene matches. The CDR3 DNA sequence: TGTGCCAGCAGCACCGGACTAGCGGGAGCCAAAAACATTCAGTACTTC. It encodes CASSTGLAGAKNIQYF.

The V gene is TRBV5-4, the J gene TRBJ1-2, with 7 bases matching TRBD1. CDR3 length equals 15 residues. V trimming: 2 bases; J trimming: 7 bases; junction bases outside the gene matches: 11. In germline, CDR1 is SGHNT, CDR2 YYREEE (reference sequence). For the CDR3, the DNA is TGTGCCAGCAGCTTCGACGGACAGGTCCAGGGTGGCTACACCTTC. This codes for CASSFDGQVQGGYTF. The whole variable domain, filled in from reference TRBV5-4 and TRBJ1-2, reads ETGVTQSPTHLIKTRGQQVTLRCSSQSGHNTVSWYQQALGQGPQFIFQYYREEENGRGNFPPRFSGLQFPNYSSELNVNALELDDSALYLCASSFDGQVQGGYTFGSGTRLTVV.

The chain combines TRBV7-2 with TRBJ1-2; D possibly corresponds to TRBD1 (5 bases). V dropped 4 bases and J dropped 4 bases, with 16 bases sitting between them. CDR1 SGHTA and CDR2 FQGNSA come from the germline V gene. CDR3 length: 15 residues. CDR3 amino acids: CASSSYRFAAYGYTF. DNA of the CDR3: TGTGCCAGCAGCTCCTACAGGTTCGCGGCCTATGGCTACACCTTC.

The V call is TRBV29-1, the J call TRBJ2-1; 10 bases are shared with TRBD2. The germline V gene has CDR1 SQVTM and CDR2 ANQGSEA. After removal of 3 bases from V and 0 bases from J, the junction contained 8 bases not matched to a gene. The CDR3 has 17 residues. CDR3 DNA sequence: TGCAGCGTTGAGTTGAGGAGCGGGAGGGCCTCCTACAATGAGCAGTTCTTC. Residues: CSVELRSGRASYNEQFF.

The chain carries TRBV7-3 and TRBJ2-2, with TRBD1 matching 8 bases. The J segment lost 5 bases and the V segment lost 1 base, leaving 3 bases of the junction unmatched. CDR1 SGHTA and CDR2 FQGTGA come from the germline V gene. The CDR3 consists of 15 residues. The CDR3 sequence: CASSLMTGETGELFF. As DNA, the CDR3 is TGTGCCAGCAGCTTAATGACAGGGGAAACCGGGGAGCTGTTTTTT.

As DNA, the CDR3 is TGTGCCCAAAGCGCACAATTGGATACGCAGTATTTT. Encoded protein: CAQSAQLDTQYF. This rearrangement joins TRBV6-9 to TRBJ2-3; no definite D call. V lost 11 bases to trimming and J lost 6 bases, with 15 bases between them. The CDR3 extends over 12 amino acids. Germline V gives CDR1 MNHGY, CDR2 SVAAGI.

The chain is built from TRBV3-1 (or the pseudogene TRBV3-2) and TRBJ2-7, with 7 bases identical to TRBD1. Germline V CDR1 and CDR2: LGHDT, YNNKEL (reference sequence). This CDR3 is built from 13 residues. V lost 4 bases and J lost 3; bases outside the gene matches: 3. The CDR3 sequence is CASSPGTVYEQYF. The CDR3 region has the DNA TGTGCCAGCAGCCCTGGGACAGTCTACGAGCAGTACTTC.

This clone was recorded only once. The chain is built from TRBV6-1 and TRBJ1-2; 9 bases are a match to TRBD1. This CDR3 contains 17 residues. V was pared by 1 base and J by 4 bases, with 10 bases of the junction left unmatched. Germline loops: CDR1 MNHNS, CDR2 SASEGT. Here the CDR3 DNA reads TGTGCCAGCAGTGAAGGGACAGGGGCCTTTTCCCTCTATGGCTACACCTTC. As protein: CASSEGTGAFSLYGYTF.

V and J are TRBV19 and TRBJ2-3, with 13 bases lining up with TRBD2. Trimming took 5 bases from V and 5 from J; bases not matched to a gene: 7. The CDR3 is made up of 16 amino acids. The germline V gene encodes CDR1 LNHDA and CDR2 SQIVND (reference sequence). In DNA, the CDR3 is TGTGCCAGTAGTCAGCGGACTAGCGGGAGTGGAGATACGCAGTATTTT. Residues: CASSQRTSGSGDTQYF.

A few counts support this clone. V and J are TRBV2 and TRBJ2-7, with 10 bases that match TRBD1. Germline CDR1 and CDR2: SNHLY and FYNNEI. This CDR3 region has 15 residues. V was pared by 3 bases and J by 2 bases, with 4 bases of the junction left unmatched. CDR3 amino acids: CASSDPGTGAYEQYF. In DNA form, the CDR3 reads TGTGCCAGCAGTGATCCAGGGACAGGGGCCTACGAGCAGTACTTC.

The chain employs TRBV6-5 and TRBJ2-5, with D tentatively TRBD1 (5 bases). This CDR3 contains 13 residues. The ends were cut back, 1 base at V and 4 bases at J, with 7 bases in the middle. CDR1 MNHEY and CDR2 SVGAGI come from the germline V gene. The CDR3 DNA sequence: TGTGCCAGCAGTTACTGGGGCCGAGAGACCCAGTACTTC. Protein sequence: CASSYWGRETQYF.

The chain couples TRBV2 to TRBJ1-2, with 11 bases lining up with TRBD1. Germline assignment: CDR1 SNHLY and CDR2 FYNNEI. V gave up 8 bases and J gave up 8 bases; unmatched junction bases: 4. This CDR3 region has 12 residues. DNA for the CDR3: TGTGCCAGCGGATGGACAGGGGGCGGCTACACCTTC. As protein: CASGWTGGGYTF.

This sequence joins TRBV11-2 and TRBJ1-6, with TRBD1 as a possible D gene (5 bases). The CDR3 covers 16 residues. Looked up from germline, CDR1 is SGHAT and CDR2 is FQNNGV. V was trimmed by 4 bases and J by 10 bases, leaving 20 bases between them. The CDR3 DNA reads as TGTGCCAGCAGCTCCTCCCCAACAGGATGGGAATCACCCCTCCACTTT. Its protein is CASSSSPTGWESPLHF.

This clone was found many times. V usage is TRBV20-1 and J usage is TRBJ1-2; no definite D call. Germline-derived CDR1 and CDR2 are DFQATT and SNEGSKA (reference sequence). The CDR3 extends over 12 amino acids. Trimming shortened V by 6 bases and J by 8 bases, and 16 bases separated the two germline ends. DNA of the CDR3: TGCAGTGCCAGTCTCCCCGGTGAGGGCTACACCTTC. As protein: CSASLPGEGYTF.

CDR3 protein: CASSKWGDGELAGTDTQYF. CDR3 coding DNA: TGTGCCAGCAGCAAATGGGGGGACGGCGAACTAGCGGGCACAGATACGCAGTATTTT. The chain links TRBV21-1 to TRBJ2-3; the table's TRBD2 call for D was not verified on the DNA. TRBV21-1 is marked as a pseudogene. The CDR3 is made up of 19 amino acids.

The chain is built from TRBV24-1 and TRBJ1-1, with 8 positions matching TRBD1. The CDR3 length is 16 residues. J was trimmed by 2 bases and V by 7 bases; bases with no gene match: 11. Germline V gene lookup returns CDR1 KGHDR and CDR2 SFDVKD. The CDR3 sequence is CATSEHRGLENTEAFF. The CDR3 DNA sequence: TGTGCCACCAGCGAACACAGGGGGTTGGAAAACACTGAAGCTTTCTTT.

V is TRBV6-5 and J is TRBJ2-7, with D possibly matching TRBD2 (5 bases). Trimming stripped 5 bases from V and 7 bases from J, with 15 bases between. This CDR3 comprises 13 residues. The germline V gene has CDR1 MNHEY and CDR2 SVGAGI. CDR3 sequence: CASSNGPTGEQYF. CDR3 DNA sequence: TGTGCCAGCAGTAACGGACCTACGGGGGAGCAGTACTTC.

This clone showed up just once. The rearrangement joins TRBV18 to TRBJ2-7; 11 bases align to TRBD1. Germline loops: CDR1 KGHSH, CDR2 LQKENI. The CDR3 is made up of 15 amino acids. The V segment lost 6 bases and the J segment 4 bases; nucleotides outside the gene matches: 8. This CDR3 reads CASSHGQGAAYEQYF. DNA of the CDR3: TGTGCCAGCTCCCACGGACAGGGGGCTGCGTACGAGCAGTACTTC.

The chain links TRBV7-9 to TRBJ1-2; D is unresolved. Germline V lookup: CDR1 SEHNR, CDR2 FQNEAQ (reference sequence). There are 14 residues in the CDR3. The V end lost 2 bases, the J end lost 1 base, and 8 bases lay between the germline ends. Here the CDR3 DNA reads TGTGCCAGCAGCTTACAGCGGCGTAACTATGGCTACACCTTC. This sequence encodes CASSLQRRNYGYTF. Supplemented by reference TRBV7-9 and TRBJ1-2, the full variable domain reads DTGVSQNPRHKITKRGQNVTFRCDPISEHNRLYWYRQTLGQGPEFLTYFQNEAQLEKSRLLSDRFSAERPKGSFSTLEIQRTEQGDSAMYLCASSLQRRNYGYTFGSGTRLTVV.

This chain connects TRBV15 to TRBJ1-4, with D unresolved. Trimming took 7 bases from V and 7 from J, leaving 16 bases between them. Looked up from germline, CDR1 is LNHNV and CDR2 is YYDKDF (reference sequence). The CDR3 totals 14 residues. In DNA form, the CDR3 reads TGTGCCACCAAAGGCGGGGTAAAGGGTGAAAAACTGTTTTTT. Its protein product is CATKGGVKGEKLFF.

This clone was seen a few times. The V call is TRBV18, the J call TRBJ1-4, with D perhaps matching TRBD1 (5 bases). Between the trimmed V and J ends, which lost 3 bases and 10 bases, there was a span of 24 bases. The length of the CDR3 is 17 residues. Germline V gives CDR1 KGHSH, CDR2 LQKENI. CDR3 in DNA: TGTGCCAGCTCACCTCTTTCGACGCGGGGGGTTGTCGGAAAACTGTTTTTT. Amino acids: CASSPLSTRGVVGKLFF.